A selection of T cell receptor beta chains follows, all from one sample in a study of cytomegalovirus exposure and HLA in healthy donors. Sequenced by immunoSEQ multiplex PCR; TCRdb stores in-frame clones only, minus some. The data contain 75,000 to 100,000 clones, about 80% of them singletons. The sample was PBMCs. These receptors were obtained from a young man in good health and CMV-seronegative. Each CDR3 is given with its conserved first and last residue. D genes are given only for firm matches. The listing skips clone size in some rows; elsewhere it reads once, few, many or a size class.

CASSLSHYNEQFF TGTGCCAGCAGCTTGTCCCATTACAATGAGCAGTTCTTC once TRBJ2-1 NA TRBV7-9
CASSQAKTGGAYEQYF TGTGCCAGCAGCCAAGCTAAGACAGGAGGCGCCTACGAGCAGTACTTC NA TRBJ2-7 NA TRBV4-2
CASSLDSSTEAFF TGCGCCAGCAGCCTGGACAGCTCCACTGAAGCTTTCTTT few TRBJ1-1 NA TRBV5-1
CASRTTTDGTGELFF TGCGCCAGCAGGACAACGACAGACGGAACCGGGGAGCTGTTTTTT NA TRBJ2-2 NA TRBV5-1
CASSYAERNTEAFF TGTGCCAGCAGTTACGCCGAGAGGAACACTGAAGCTTTCTTT NA TRBJ1-1 NA TRBV6-6
CSAVFSGNTIYF TGCAGCGCAGTCTTCTCTGGAAACACCATATATTTT NA TRBJ1-3 NA TRBV29-1
CASSARQGDTSPLHF TGTGCCAGCAGCGCAAGACAGGGGGATACTTCACCCCTCCACTTT NA TRBJ1-6 TRBD1 TRBV27
CASSPDRGYGYTF TGTGCCAGCAGCCCGGACAGGGGCTATGGCTACACCTTC NA TRBJ1-2 TRBD1 TRBV7-2
CASSPENPRQGADTQYF TGTGCCAGCAGCCCCGAGAACCCGAGACAGGGAGCAGATACGCAGTATTTT NA TRBJ2-3 TRBD1 TRBV7-9
CASSPPGPGQKNTEAFF TGTGCCAGCTCACCACCGGGTCCGGGACAGAAGAACACTGAAGCTTTCTTT NA TRBJ1-1 TRBD1 TRBV18
CASSPVGTGGINEQFF TGTGCCAGCAGCCCTGTAGGGACAGGGGGCATCAATGAGCAGTTCTTC NA TRBJ2-1 TRBD1 TRBV4-2
CASSRTSGGGDTQYF TGTGCCAGCAGCCGGACTAGCGGGGGGGGAGATACGCAGTATTTT NA TRBJ2-3 TRBD2 TRBV6-4
CASRLSPGELFF TGTGCCAGCAGATTGAGTCCCGGGGAGCTGTTTTTT NA TRBJ2-2 NA TRBV7-9
CASSYGGEAKNIQYF TGTGCCAGCAGTTACGGGGGGGAGGCCAAAAACATTCAGTACTTC NA TRBJ2-4 TRBD2 TRBV6-5
CASSSGTAFYSGSF TGTGCCAGCAGCTCCGGGACAGCGTTTTACTCGGGGAGTTTT NA TRBJ1-1 TRBD1 TRBV9
CASSFVSGARVDEQFF TGTGCCAGCAGCTTCGTAAGCGGGGCCCGGGTGGATGAGCAGTTCTTC once TRBJ2-1 TRBD2 TRBV11-3
CASSESRMHSSSSGNTIYF TGTGCCAGCAGCGAAAGCAGAATGCACAGTTCAAGCTCTGGAAACACCATATATTTT few TRBJ1-3 NA TRBV9
CASSLGRGRTGELFF TGTGCCAGCAGCTTGGGCAGGGGACGCACCGGGGAGCTGTTTTTT NA TRBJ2-2 NA TRBV5-8
CSSSKISGELFF TGTTCCAGCAGCAAAATATCCGGGGAGCTGTTTTTT NA TRBJ2-2 NA TRBV7-9
CASSQRDASGRARADTQYF TGCGCCAGCAGCCAGAGAGATGCTAGCGGGAGGGCCCGAGCGGATACGCAGTATTTT once TRBJ2-3 TRBD2 TRBV4-1
CASSEPVVGVRTEAFF TGCGCCAGCAGTGAGCCAGTCGTCGGGGTTCGGACTGAAGCTTTCTTT NA TRBJ1-1 NA TRBV10-2
CASSLGTGAFDGYTF TGTGCCAGCAGCTTAGGGACAGGGGCGTTCGATGGCTACACCTTC NA TRBJ1-2 TRBD1 TRBV7-2
CASSLWGGNTEAFF TGTGCCAGCAGTTTGTGGGGGGGGAACACTGAAGCTTTCTTT NA TRBJ1-1 NA TRBV28